This entry lists 30 T cell receptor beta chains sequenced from one sample in a study of long-term antiretroviral therapy in people with HIV. Assay version v3.0 of immunoSEQ was used, and it was run at survey level. Assay: immunoSEQ multiplex PCR; the TCRdb copy retains only in-frame clones and omits some. The sample holds about 35,000 clones, over 90% seen once. The sequences come from unsorted PBMCs, collected 4.1 years after starting antiretroviral therapy. The receptors here all came from a woman between 50 and 59 years old with HIV.

This chain connects TRBV7-6 to TRBJ2-5; TRBD1 might be the D (6 bases). Germline assignment: CDR1 SGHVS and CDR2 FNYEAQ. The CDR3 is 13 amino acids. Between the trimmed V and J ends, which lost 2 bases and 5 bases, there was a span of 9 bases. The CDR3 DNA sequence: TGTGCCAGCAGCTTAACAGGGTGGGAGACCCAGTACTTC. Protein sequence: CASSLTGWETQYF. Supplemented by reference TRBV7-6 and TRBJ2-5, the full variable domain reads GAGVSQSPRYKVTKRGQDVALRCDPISGHVSLYWYRQALGQGPEFLTYFNYEAQQDKSGLPNDRFSAERPEGSISTLTIQRTEQRDSAMYRCASSLTGWETQYFGPGTRLLVL.

The rearrangement joins TRBV6-1 to TRBJ1-1; 7 bases fit TRBD1. V gave up 2 bases and J gave up 0 bases; unmatched junction bases: 9. The CDR3 runs 17 residues. Germline CDR1 reads MNHNS; CDR2 reads SASEGT. The CDR3 region has the DNA TGTGCCAGCAGTGAATTCCCACCGACAGGGCTGAACACTGAAGCTTTCTTT. It yields the protein CASSEFPPTGLNTEAFF.

The chain uses TRBV6-5 and TRBJ1-2; D unclear. CDR1 MNHEY and CDR2 SVGAGI come from the germline V gene. The CDR3 covers 15 residues. Deletions cut 6 bases from V and 1 base from J, with 15 bases between. In nucleotides, the CDR3 is TGTGCCAGCAGAATCGGCGGTTTGGGTAACTATGGCTACACCTTC. It specifies CASRIGGLGNYGYTF.

The gene calls are TRBV27 and TRBJ1-2; D is perhaps TRBD1 (6 bases). The CDR3 loop spans 12 amino acids. Germline V gene lookup returns CDR1 MNHEY and CDR2 SMNVEV (reference sequence). CDR3 nucleotides: TGTGCTACGGTGGGGGCCGCCGATGGCTACACCTTC. Its translation: CATVGAADGYTF.

Remarks on this clone: This sample includes further DNA sequences coding for the same CDR3. The gene calls are TRBV5-5 and TRBJ2-1; D is unresolved. V was shortened by 0 bases and J by 5 bases, with 6 bases between the two germline ends. CDR1 SGHKS and CDR2 YYEKEE come from the germline V gene (reference sequence). The CDR3 covers 13 residues. The CDR3 nucleotides read TGTGCCAGCAGCTTGGGGCCCGACAATGAGCAGTTCTTC. This encodes CASSLGPDNEQFF.

The table lists this clone with a count of one. At one of its ends the junction is not consistent with the germline gene, which may arise from a read error. The chain uses TRBV27 and TRBJ2-1; no definite D call. There are 11 residues in the CDR3. The germline CDR1 and CDR2 sequences are MNHEY and SMNVEV (reference sequence). CDR3 sequence: CASLSNNEQFF. The CDR3 DNA follows: TGTGCCAGCCTCTCCAACAATGAGCAGTTCTTC.

The V call is TRBV10-3, the J call TRBJ1-1; TRBD1 is a possible D gene (6 bases). CDR3 length equals 13 residues. Germline V gives CDR1 ENHRY, CDR2 SYGVKD. V dropped 6 bases and J dropped 4 bases, with 12 bases sitting between them. This CDR3 reads CAIRGEGGTEAFF. CDR3 sequence (DNA): TGTGCCATCAGGGGCGAGGGGGGCACTGAAGCTTTCTTT.

The chain joins TRBV21-1 to TRBJ1-2; the tabulated D call, TRBD1, remains unverified against the DNA. TRBV21-1 is described as a pseudogene. The CDR3 runs 18 residues. CDR3 DNA sequence: TGTGCCAGCAGCTCTAAGCACTCTAGGTGGGGCTCGTTCTATGGCTACACCTTC. Encoded protein: CASSSKHSRWGSFYGYTF.

The chain has TRBV9 and TRBJ2-3; TRBD2 might be the D (6 bases). Germline V gene lookup returns CDR1 SGDLS and CDR2 YYNGEE. This CDR3 is built from 15 residues. Trimming pared 7 bases from V and 0 bases from J, leaving 15 bases between. Written as DNA, the CDR3 is TGTGCCAGCGCTCGCTTAGCGGACAGCACAGATACGCAGTATTTT. Its protein is CASARLADSTDTQYF.

The chain recombines TRBV6-5 with TRBJ1-1; D unclear. V lost 4 bases and J lost 7, with 13 bases in between. CDR3 size: 13 residues. Germline CDR1 and CDR2: MNHEY and SVGAGI. CDR3 nucleotides: TGTGCCAGCAGTTTCTCTCTGGCCTTTGAAGCTTTCTTT. As protein: CASSFSLAFEAFF.

The chain employs TRBV30 and TRBJ2-7; a possible D gene is TRBD1 (6 bases). This CDR3 comprises 15 residues. Germline-derived CDR1 and CDR2 are GTSNPN and SVGIG (reference sequence). V was clipped by 4 bases and J by 2 bases, with 18 bases between them. The CDR3 DNA reads as TGTGCCTGGACATTTCCCGGGACACCTACCTACGAGCAGTACTTC. Residues: CAWTFPGTPTYEQYF.

The chain combines TRBV6-5 with TRBJ2-7; 9 positions match TRBD1. CDR1 and CDR2 from the germline V gene are MNHEY and SVGAGI. Trimming took 6 bases from V and 1 from J; bases not matched to a gene: 7. The CDR3 covers 15 residues. In DNA, the CDR3 is TGTGCCAGCAGAGTGGACAGGGGTTATTCCTACGAGCAGTACTTC. Encoded protein: CASRVDRGYSYEQYF.

The rearrangement links TRBV27 to TRBJ1-1; the D gene is possibly TRBD1 (6 bases). V was clipped by 4 bases and J by 11 bases, with 11 bases between them. CDR3 size: 11 residues. The V gene's germline CDR1 is MNHEY and CDR2 SMNVEV (reference sequence). The chain's CDR3 is CASSSAGEAFF. The CDR3 nucleotides read TGTGCCAGCAGTTCGGCAGGGGAGGCTTTCTTT.

This chain links TRBV13 with TRBJ2-5; no firm D call. CDR3 length: 12 residues. Germline V gene sequence: CDR1 PRHDT, CDR2 FYEKMQ (reference sequence). Trimming removed 4 bases at V and 2 bases at J, with 5 bases between. The CDR3 bases are TGTGCCAGCAGCTCCAAACAAGAGACCCAGTACTTC. As protein: CASSSKQETQYF.

This clone appeared a single time. This chain connects TRBV6-1 to TRBJ2-1; 11 bases fit TRBD2. CDR3 size: 15 residues. The ends lost 7 bases at V and 4 bases at J; junction bases unmatched: 6. The germline gives CDR1 MNHNS, CDR2 SASEGT. The CDR3 nucleotides are TGTGCCAGCATGAGACTAGCGGGGCCTTACAATGAGCAGTTCTTC. It encodes CASMRLAGPYNEQFF.

This chain connects TRBV5-1 to TRBJ1-1; D not certain. The CDR3 sequence is 15 residues long. V was pared by 3 bases and J by 0 bases, with 12 bases between. Looked up from germline, CDR1 is SGHRS and CDR2 is YFSETQ. The CDR3 nucleotides are TGCGCCAGCAGCTATAACATGAGGCTGAACACTGAAGCTTTCTTT. Amino acids: CASSYNMRLNTEAFF.

The rearrangement uses TRBV6-1 and TRBJ2-1; 8 bases align to TRBD1. V shed 7 bases, J shed 0 bases, and the junction held 5 bases outside the gene matches. There are 15 residues in the CDR3. Germline CDR1 MNHNS, CDR2 SASEGT. DNA for the CDR3: TGTGCCAGCAACAACAGGGGGGACTCCTACAATGAGCAGTTCTTC. This sequence encodes CASNNRGDSYNEQFF.

V and J are TRBV11-2 and TRBJ1-3; a weak D match, TRBD1 (5 bases). The V and J ends lost 1 base and 0 bases respectively, with 10 bases between them. The CDR3 extends over 16 amino acids. Germline-derived CDR1 and CDR2 are SGHAT and FQNNGV. The CDR3 DNA is TGTGCCAGCAGCTTAGGAAGGGGACGCTCTGGAAACACCATATATTTT. Protein sequence: CASSLGRGRSGNTIYF.

The gene calls are TRBV6-6 and TRBJ1-1; no firm D call. This CDR3 has 14 amino acids. From germline, CDR1 is MNHNY and CDR2 SVGAGI (reference sequence). The V gene lost 0 bases and the J gene lost 2 bases, with 7 bases spanning the gap. The DNA of the CDR3 is TGTGCCAGCAGTTACTCGGGCGGCAACACTGAAGCTTTCTTT. Translated: CASSYSGGNTEAFF.

The count of this clone is one. The genes are TRBV5-5 and TRBJ2-6; TRBD1 matches 7 bases. Germline CDR1 reads SGHKS; CDR2 reads YYEKEE (reference sequence). This CDR3 spans 18 amino acids. J was trimmed by 2 bases and V by 4 bases; bases with no gene match: 12. In DNA, the CDR3 is TGTGCCAGCAGCGTTGGTGGTGGTCAGGGGGCTGGGGCCAACGTCCTGACTTTC. It codes for CASSVGGGQGAGANVLTF. The full variable domain, in which reference TRBV5-5 and TRBJ2-6 provide the parts outside the CDR3, is DAGVTQSPTHLIKTRGQQVTLRCSPISGHKSVSWYQQVLGQGPQFIFQYYEKEERGRGNFPDRFSARQFPNYSSELNVNALLLGDSALYLCASSVGGGQGAGANVLTFGAGSRLTVL.

The chain couples TRBV7-2 to TRBJ2-2; D may correspond to TRBD1 or TRBD2 (5 bases each). The V end lost 0 bases, the J end lost 4 bases, and 9 bases lay between the germline ends. Germline V gene data show CDR1 as SGHTA and CDR2 as FQGNSA. This CDR3 has 15 amino acids. The CDR3: CASSLAMGVTGELFF. In DNA, the CDR3 is TGTGCCAGCAGCTTAGCGATGGGGGTCACCGGGGAGCTGTTTTTT.

This clone was seen a single time. The V call is TRBV6-1, the J call TRBJ2-2; D unclear. The CDR3 is 15 residues long. Germline V gene lookup returns CDR1 MNHNS and CDR2 SASEGT. Trimming shortened V by 5 bases and J by 4 bases, and 14 bases separated the two germline ends. For the CDR3, the DNA is TGTGCCAGCAGTCAGTGGACCGCGGCCACCGGGGAGCTGTTTTTT. Amino acid sequence: CASSQWTAATGELFF.

CDR3 DNA: TGCGCCAGCAGCAAGACAGGGAATCCGAACACTGAAGCTTTCTTT. This codes for CASSKTGNPNTEAFF. The V gene is TRBV5-1, the J gene TRBJ1-1; 7 positions agree with TRBD1. This CDR3 is built from 15 residues. V was pared by 4 bases and J by 1 base, with 7 bases of the junction left unmatched. Germline V lookup: CDR1 SGHRS, CDR2 YFSETQ.

The chain is built from TRBV5-5 and TRBJ2-5; 7 positions agree with TRBD1. Germline V gene lookup returns CDR1 SGHKS and CDR2 YYEKEE (reference sequence). The CDR3 has 17 residues. V gave up 0 bases and J gave up 5 bases; unmatched junction bases: 13. DNA for the CDR3: TGTGCCAGCAGCTTGGGAACATCGGCAGGGGGAGTCGAGACCCAGTACTTC. This sequence encodes CASSLGTSAGGVETQYF.

The rearrangement uses TRBV7-9 and TRBJ1-2; 7 positions match TRBD1. Germline assignment: CDR1 SEHNR and CDR2 FQNEAQ (reference sequence). The trim removed 6 bases at V and 7 bases at J, leaving 11 bases unmatched. This CDR3 is built from 14 residues. In DNA, the CDR3 is TGTGCCAGCAGGTCCGACAGGGTCTTAGGTGGCTACACCTTC. Translated: CASRSDRVLGGYTF. Based on the CDR3 plus reference TRBV7-9 and TRBJ1-2, the full variable domain is DTGVSQNPRHKITKRGQNVTFRCDPISEHNRLYWYRQTLGQGPEFLTYFQNEAQLEKSRLLSDRFSAERPKGSFSTLEIQRTEQGDSAMYLCASRSDRVLGGYTFGSGTRLTVV.

The chain employs TRBV6-5 and TRBJ1-1; D is perhaps TRBD1 (5 bases). Looked up from germline, CDR1 is MNHEY and CDR2 is SVGAGI. With 1 base removed from V and 3 bases from J, the gap between germline ends came to 6 bases. This CDR3 contains 13 residues. The DNA for the CDR3 is TGTGCCAGCAGTTACTTCAGGGACACTGAAGCTTTCTTT. It encodes CASSYFRDTEAFF.

V and J are TRBV29-1 and TRBJ2-3; 10 bases are a match to TRBD2. Germline trimming cut 7 bases from V and 1 base from J; bases unmatched to any gene: 11. The CDR3 consists of 16 residues. In germline, CDR1 is SQVTM, CDR2 ANQGSEA. As DNA, the CDR3 is TGCAGCGCTCCAAAGCGGGGGGGCGGGGGCACAGATACGCAGTATTTT. Its protein is CSAPKRGGGGTDTQYF.

This clone came up once. The chain is built from TRBV6-1 and TRBJ2-3, with D possibly TRBD2 on 5 matching bases. CDR1 and CDR2 from the germline V gene are MNHNS and SASEGT. The CDR3 extends over 12 amino acids. Deletions cut 8 bases from V and 8 bases from J, with 14 bases between. Here the CDR3 DNA reads TGTGCCAGCGTTACCAGTGGGAGTACGCAGTATTTT. Protein sequence: CASVTSGSTQYF.

The genes are TRBV25-1 and TRBJ2-5; D possibly corresponds to TRBD2 (5 bases). The CDR3 has 14 residues. V dropped 2 bases and J dropped 2 bases, with 9 bases sitting between them. CDR1 is MGHDK and CDR2 is SYGVNS in the germline V gene. DNA of the CDR3: TGTGCCAGCAGTGAAGCCGGGAAACAAGAGACCCAGTACTTC. Translation gives CASSEAGKQETQYF.

This chain connects TRBV5-6 to TRBJ2-7, with 9 bases identical to TRBD2. Germline CDR1 and CDR2: SGHDT and YYEEEE. J gave up 5 bases and V 4 bases, and 10 bases lay outside the gene matches. This CDR3 spans 15 amino acids. CDR3: CASSPFQGLANEQYF. In DNA, the CDR3 is TGTGCCAGCAGCCCGTTTCAGGGACTAGCTAACGAGCAGTACTTC. Together with reference TRBV5-6 and TRBJ2-7, the CDR3 gives the full variable domain: DAGVTQSPTHLIKTRGQQVTLRCSPKSGHDTVSWYQQALGQGPQFIFQYYEEEERQRGNFPDRFSGHQFPNYSSELNVNALLLGDSALYLCASSPFQGLANEQYFGPGTRLTVT.